The subject of this entry is one T cell receptor beta chain. Antigen: not known. Germline V lookup: CDR1 SGHAT, CDR2 FQNNGV. The length of the CDR3 is 14 residues. V was pared by 5 bases and J by 3 bases, with 11 bases between. The sample comes from a study of OX40 agonist ivuxolimab in advanced cancers. Data came from immunoSEQ multiplex PCR; TCRdb stores just in-frame clones and leaves some out. The sample consists of some 35,000 clones, 60% to 80% of them appearing once. Study-wide points: Dosing at 0.1 to 3.0 mg/kg was accompanied by clonal expansion of CD4+ and CD8+ blood T cells by week 6.

This clonotype was sampled from an adult with an advanced solid tumor such as melanoma, head and neck, liver or kidney cancer. This specimen was CD4+ or CD8+ T cells sorted from blood, taken in a trial of the OX40 agonist ivuxolimab. The chain recombines TRBV11-2 with TRBJ2-1; D is unresolved. In DNA form, the CDR3 reads TGTGCCAGCAGCCCGAGTACGGTCTACAATGAGCAGTTCTTC. Protein sequence: CASSPSTVYNEQFF.